Listed here are 9 T cell receptor beta chains from one sample, sequenced in a study of identical twins. TCRdb used MiXCR to reprocess the 5' RACE reads, holding one entry per CDR3 protein. The sample lists 700,000 or so distinct CDR3 sequences, under 9% occurring once. This same sample was also taken into another study, of yellow fever vaccine responses in identical twins.

The sample consisted of PBMCs. The receptors stem from a woman aged 18-35 years in good health.

The J gene is TRBJ2-1, the V gene TRBV4-3; D ambiguous. Germline CDR1 is LGHNA and CDR2 is YSLEER. This CDR3 region has 12 residues. With 0 bases removed from V and 8 bases from J, the gap between germline ends came to 5 bases. The CDR3 here is CASSQDLYEQFF. CDR3 sequence (DNA): TGCGCCAGCAGCCAAGACCTTTATGAGCAGTTCTTC.

This clonotype was counted only a few times. The chain employs TRBV29-1 and TRBJ2-5; TRBD2 is a possible D gene (5 bases). The CDR3 loop spans 12 amino acids. Germline lookup yields CDR1 SQVTM and CDR2 ANQGSEA. With 2 bases removed from V and 5 bases from J, the gap between germline ends came to 9 bases. The CDR3: CSVETSNETQYF. CDR3 in DNA: TGCAGCGTTGAAACTAGTAACGAGACCCAGTACTTC.

This chain uses TRBV28 with TRBJ2-3, with 10 positions matching TRBD2. Germline CDR1 is MDHEN and CDR2 is SYDVKM. The ends lost 1 base at V and 1 base at J; junction bases unmatched: 8. The CDR3 is 18 residues long. The CDR3 loop is CASSLSLEGLAGTDTQYF. Written as DNA, the CDR3 is TGTGCCAGCAGTTTATCACTCGAAGGACTAGCGGGCACAGATACGCAGTATTTT. The entire variable domain, with the rest obtained from reference TRBV28 and TRBJ2-3, is as follows: DVKVTQSSRYLVKRTGEKVFLECVQDMDHENMFWYRQDPGLGLRLIYFSYDVKMKEKGDIPEGYSVSREKKERFSLILESASTNQTSMYLCASSLSLEGLAGTDTQYFGPGTRLTVL.

CDR3 region: CASSFGGKAGANVLTF. The CDR3 nucleotides are TGCGCCAGCAGCTTTGGCGGTAAAGCTGGGGCCAACGTCCTGACTTTC. This chain joins TRBV5-1 and TRBJ2-6; D remains unclear. Germline CDR1 SGHRS, CDR2 YFSETQ. The CDR3 totals 16 residues. V gave up 2 bases and J gave up 2 bases, with 11 bases separating them.

The chain links TRBV4-2 to TRBJ2-7; D not certain. CDR3 size: 15 residues. CDR1 LGHNA and CDR2 YNFKEQ come from the germline V gene. V was shortened by 0 bases and J by 2 bases, with 11 bases between the two germline ends. CDR3 in amino acids: CASSQERTKTYEQYF. The CDR3 nucleotides are TGTGCCAGCAGCCAAGAAAGAACAAAGACCTACGAGCAGTACTTC.

This clonotype was seen a handful of times. This chain uses TRBV6-1 with TRBJ2-7, with D unclear. Trimming cost V 3 bases and J 6 bases, with 12 bases left between them. Per germline, CDR1 MNHNS and CDR2 SASEGT. The CDR3 extends over 13 amino acids. The CDR3 sequence is CASSDFVIGEQYF. DNA for the CDR3: TGTGCCAGCAGTGATTTCGTCATTGGCGAGCAGTACTTC.

In its sample, this clonotype was seen a few times. The V and J genes are TRBV20-1 and TRBJ2-3; TRBD2 matches 9 bases. There are 16 residues in the CDR3. Germline V gives CDR1 DFQATT, CDR2 SNEGSKA (reference sequence). V shed 0 bases and J 2 bases; nucleotides not matched to a gene: 6. The CDR3, as DNA: TGCAGTGCTAGAGAAATAGCGGGGGCGATCACAGATACGCAGTATTTT. Amino acids: CSAREIAGAITDTQYF.

V usage is TRBV20-1 and J usage is TRBJ2-1; TRBD2 matches 9 bases. V dropped 6 bases and J dropped 8; count of bases not matched to a gene: 8. The CDR3 spans 13 residues. Per germline, CDR1 DFQATT and CDR2 SNEGSKA (reference sequence). The DNA of the CDR3 is TGCAGTGCGAGGGGACTAGCAATTTATGAGCAGTTCTTC. Its translation: CSARGLAIYEQFF.

The chain has TRBV5-1 and TRBJ2-5; weak D call: TRBD2 (7 bases). This CDR3 region has 16 residues. Per the germline V gene, CDR1 is SGHRS and CDR2 is YFSETQ. V was cut by 4 bases and J by 2 bases, with 18 bases left in between. The CDR3 protein is CASSPGGGGPQETQYF. The DNA of the CDR3 is TGCGCCAGCAGCCCCGGGGGCGGGGGCCCACAAGAGACCCAGTACTTC.